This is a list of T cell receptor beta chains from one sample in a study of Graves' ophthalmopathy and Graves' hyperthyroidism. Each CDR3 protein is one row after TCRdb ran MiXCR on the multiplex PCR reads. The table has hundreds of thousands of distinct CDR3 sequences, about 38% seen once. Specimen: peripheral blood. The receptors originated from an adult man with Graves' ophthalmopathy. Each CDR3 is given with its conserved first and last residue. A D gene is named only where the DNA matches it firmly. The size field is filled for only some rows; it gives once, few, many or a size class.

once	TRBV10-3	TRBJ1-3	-	CASSYRLTGPSGNTIYF	TGTGCCAGCAGTTACCGTTTAACAGGACCTTCTGGAAACACCATATATTTT
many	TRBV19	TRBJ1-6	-	CASRIGRGNSPLHF	TGTGCCAGTAGGATTGGACGGGGAAATTCACCCCTCCACTTT
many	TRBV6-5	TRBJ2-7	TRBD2	CASTSTSGRQYF	TGTGCCAGCACTTCCACTAGCGGGCGACAGTACTTC
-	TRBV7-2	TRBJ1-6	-	CASSPGLASLHF	TGTGCCAGCAGCCCCGGACTAGCATCCCTCCACTTT
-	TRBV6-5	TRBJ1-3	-	CASSYLSSSSGNTIYF	TGTGCCAGCAGTTACCTGAGCTCCAGCTCTGGAAACACCATATATTTT
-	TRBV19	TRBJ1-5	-	CASSLWWGVTKQPQHF	TGTGCCAGTAGTCTCTGGTGGGGGGTGACGAAACAGCCCCAGCATTTT
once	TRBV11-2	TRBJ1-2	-	CASSSSGANGYTF	TGTGCCAGCAGCTCCTCAGGGGCGAATGGCTACACCTTC
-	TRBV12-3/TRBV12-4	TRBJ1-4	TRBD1	CASSADRVEKLFF	TGTGCCAGCAGTGCGGACAGGGTCGAAAAACTGTTTTTT
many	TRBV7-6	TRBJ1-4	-	CASSLGPGEKLFF	TGTGCCAGCAGCTTAGGGCCCGGCGAAAAACTGTTTTTT
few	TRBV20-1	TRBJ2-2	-	CSARGKGDYGELFF	TGCAGTGCTAGAGGAAAAGGGGATTACGGGGAGCTGTTTTTT
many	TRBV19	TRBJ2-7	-	CASSMTGEGHEQYF	TGTGCCAGTAGTATGACAGGGGAGGGCCACGAGCAGTACTTC
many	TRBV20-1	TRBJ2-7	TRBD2	CSARGRGRAFGEQYF	TGCAGTGCTAGAGGACGCGGGAGGGCCTTCGGCGAGCAGTACTTC
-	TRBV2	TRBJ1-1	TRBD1	CASLGGPAAFF	TGTGCCAGCCTAGGGGGCCCTGCAGCTTTCTTT
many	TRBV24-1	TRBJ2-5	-	CATSGSQETQYF	TGTGCCACCAGTGGAAGCCAAGAGACCCAGTACTTC
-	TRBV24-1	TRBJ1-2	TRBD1	CATSDAPQGADGYTF	TGTGCCACCAGTGATGCCCCACAGGGGGCAGACGGCTACACCTTC
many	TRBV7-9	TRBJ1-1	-	CASSYITEAFF	TGTGCCAGCAGCTATATCACTGAAGCTTTCTTT
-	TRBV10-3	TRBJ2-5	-	CAISKGPQETQYF	TGTGCCATCAGTAAGGGACCACAAGAGACCCAGTACTTC
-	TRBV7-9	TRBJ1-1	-	CASSQRSGLNTEAFF	TGTGCCAGCAGCCAGAGGTCGGGACTGAACACTGAAGCTTTCTTT
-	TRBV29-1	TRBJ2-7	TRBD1	CSGGTGGYEQYF	TGCAGCGGAGGGACAGGGGGATACGAGCAGTACTTC
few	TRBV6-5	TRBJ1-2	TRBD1	CASRQGQAFYYGYTF	TGTGCCAGCAGACAGGGACAGGCCTTCTACTATGGCTACACCTTC
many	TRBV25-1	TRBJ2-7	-	CASSDNRTYEQYF	TGTGCCAGCAGTGATAACAGGACCTACGAGCAGTACTTC
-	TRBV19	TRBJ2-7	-	CASSPNRVSDEQYF	TGTGCCAGCAGCCCAAATAGGGTTAGCGACGAGCAGTACTTC
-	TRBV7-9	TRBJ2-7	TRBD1	CASSSPDKNRGAQYF	TGTGCCAGCAGCTCCCCGGATAAAAACAGGGGCGCGCAGTACTTC
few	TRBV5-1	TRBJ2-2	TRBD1	CASSWGTGHTGELFF	TGCGCCAGCAGCTGGGGGACAGGGCACACCGGGGAGCTGTTTTTT
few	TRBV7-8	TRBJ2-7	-	CASSLTLSSTGYEQYF	TGTGCCAGCAGCTTAACGTTGTCGAGCACGGGATACGAGCAGTACTTC
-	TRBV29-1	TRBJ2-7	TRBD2	CSVEDLGLAGRYEQYF	TGCAGCGTTGAAGACTTGGGACTAGCGGGCCGCTACGAGCAGTACTTC
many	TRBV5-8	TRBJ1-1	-	CASSLLDEAFF	TGTGCCAGCAGCTTGCTCGATGAAGCTTTCTTT
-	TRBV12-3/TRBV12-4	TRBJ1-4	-	CASKGGRVEKLFF	TGTGCCAGCAAGGGGGGCAGGGTTGAAAAACTGTTTTTT
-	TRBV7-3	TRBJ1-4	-	CASSQVVREGNEKLFF	TGCGCCAGCAGCCAAGTTGTCAGGGAAGGTAATGAAAAACTGTTTTTT
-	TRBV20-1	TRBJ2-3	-	CSARDRGTQYF	TGCAGTGCTAGGGACCGGGGTACGCAGTATTTT
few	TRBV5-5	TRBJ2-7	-	CASSSSGTGTYEQYF	TGTGCCAGCAGCTCTTCCGGGACGGGGACCTACGAGCAGTACTTC
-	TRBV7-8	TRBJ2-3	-	CASSFLGGEADTQYF	TGTGCCAGCAGCTTTCTAGGGGGGGAGGCAGATACGCAGTATTTT
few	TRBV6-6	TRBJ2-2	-	CASSYPHPPNTGELFF	TGTGCCAGCAGTTACCCGCACCCACCTAACACCGGGGAGCTGTTTTTT
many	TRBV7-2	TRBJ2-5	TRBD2	CASSLDTSGIETQYF	TGTGCCAGCAGCTTAGACACTAGCGGGATTGAGACCCAGTACTTC
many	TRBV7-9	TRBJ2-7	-	CASSLAGLLSYEQYF	TGTGCCAGCAGCTTAGCGGGACTGCTCTCCTACGAGCAGTACTTC
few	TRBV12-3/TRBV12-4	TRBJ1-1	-	CASSFGQSEAFF	TGTGCCAGCAGTTTTGGGCAGAGTGAAGCTTTCTTT
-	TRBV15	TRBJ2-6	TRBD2	CATSRDSAGGTNVLTF	TGTGCCACCAGCAGAGATTCTGCGGGAGGGACCAACGTCCTGACTTTC
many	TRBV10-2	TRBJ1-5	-	CASSGGAQPQHF	TGCGCCAGCAGTGGGGGGGCTCAGCCCCAGCATTTT
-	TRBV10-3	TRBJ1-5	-	CASKWGYNQPQHF	TGTGCCAGCAAATGGGGGTATAATCAGCCCCAGCATTTT
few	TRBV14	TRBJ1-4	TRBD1	CASSHAGQASTNEKLFF	TGTGCCAGCAGTCACGCGGGACAGGCTTCAACTAATGAAAAACTGTTTTTT
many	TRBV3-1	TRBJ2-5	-	CASSQDTRQGRETQYF	TGTGCCAGCAGCCAAGATACGCGGCAAGGTCGGGAGACCCAGTACTTC
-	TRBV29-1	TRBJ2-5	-	CSVEAEETQYF	TGCAGCGTTGAGGCAGAAGAGACCCAGTACTTC
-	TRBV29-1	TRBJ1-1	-	CSLAGWGVPNTEAFF	TGCAGCTTAGCAGGCTGGGGCGTCCCGAACACTGAAGCTTTCTTT
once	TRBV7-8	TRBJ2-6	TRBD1	CASSFDAGGGANVLTF	TGTGCCAGCAGCTTCGACGCAGGGGGTGGGGCCAACGTCCTGACTTTC
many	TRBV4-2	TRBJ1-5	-	CASSQGQADQPQHF	TGTGCCAGCAGCCAAGGACAGGCCGATCAGCCCCAGCATTTT
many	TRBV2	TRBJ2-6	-	CASSVRGVGANVLTF	TGTGCCAGCAGTGTTAGGGGCGTAGGGGCCAACGTCCTGACTTTC